Listed here are 13 T cell receptor beta chains from one sample, sequenced in a study of PD-1 blockade in classical Hodgkin lymphoma. Every patient was affected by relapse after autologous stem cell transplantation, while exposure to brentuximab vedotin was not uniform. Profiling relied on immunoSEQ multiplex PCR, and the TCRdb table lists in-frame clones only, not all of them. The sample has 20,000 to 30,000 clones; 80% are singletons. Sequenced here: peripheral blood mononuclear cells (PBMCs), sampled at baseline. The receptors were gathered from a human donor with classical Hodgkin lymphoma.

This sequence joins TRBV11-2 and TRBJ2-7, with unresolved D. This CDR3 has 14 amino acids. The germline V gene encodes CDR1 SGHAT and CDR2 FQNNGV. V was shortened by 2 bases and J by 2 bases, with 10 bases between the two germline ends. The DNA for the CDR3 is TGTGCCAGCAGCTTATTGCGCCAGACCTACGAGCAGTACTTC. This encodes CASSLLRQTYEQYF.

Turning to this clone: Compared with germline, one end of the junction differs, possibly owing to a read error. The CDR3 reads CASCLYPYEQYF. CDR3 coding DNA: TGTGCCAGCTGCTTGTACCCCTACGAGCAGTACTTC. The rearrangement uses TRBV13 and TRBJ2-7; D is undetermined. Germline values: CDR1 PRHDT, CDR2 FYEKMQ (reference sequence). This CDR3 contains 12 residues. Looking up the rest from reference TRBV13 and TRBJ2-7 gives the full variable domain: AAGVIQSPRHLIKEKRETATLKCYPIPRHDTVYWYQQGPGQDPQFLISFYEKMQSDKGSIPDRFSAQQFSDYHSELNMSSLELGDSALYFCASCLYPYEQYFGPGTRLTVT.

The chain joins TRBV15 to TRBJ2-1; TRBD1 matches 10 bases. V shed 5 bases and J 7 bases; nucleotides not matched to a gene: 11. In germline, CDR1 is LNHNV, CDR2 YYDKDF (reference sequence). The CDR3 is made up of 16 amino acids. Here the CDR3 DNA reads TGTGCCACCAGCGGAAGTCTCGGACAGGGGGGAAATGAGCAGTTCTTC. Translation gives CATSGSLGQGGNEQFF.

This clone turned up a few times. The chain links TRBV4-1 to TRBJ1-2; tentative D call: TRBD1 (5 bases). Trimming pared 2 bases from V and 6 bases from J, leaving 19 bases between. This CDR3 has 16 residues. The germline gives CDR1 MGHRA, CDR2 YSYEKL. CDR3 in amino acids: CASSQPASQGEDGYTF. The DNA for the CDR3 is TGCGCCAGCAGCCAACCTGCGTCCCAGGGTGAAGATGGCTACACCTTC.

This clone occurred once. The chain has TRBV18 and TRBJ2-4, with TRBD1 as a possible D gene (6 bases). V dropped 1 base and J dropped 6 bases, with 10 bases sitting between them. Germline CDR1 reads KGHSH; CDR2 reads LQKENI. This CDR3 spans 14 amino acids. The CDR3 loop is CASSPQGQSNIQYF. The CDR3 nucleotides read TGTGCCAGCTCACCACAAGGACAGTCAAACATTCAGTACTTC.

Concerning this clone itself: This sample includes further DNA sequences coding for the same CDR3. The chain links TRBV6-5 to TRBJ2-7; 7 bases agree with TRBD1. J lost 2 bases, V lost 6 bases, and 7 bases had no gene match. Germline CDR1 and CDR2: MNHEY and SVGAGI. This CDR3 contains 14 residues. The CDR3 nucleotides are TGTGCCAGCAGCCAGGACAGGTTTCCCTACGAGCAGTACTTC. It is translated as CASSQDRFPYEQYF.

This clone turned up a few times. The chain joins TRBV9 to TRBJ2-2, with D possibly called TRBD1 or TRBD2 (5 bases each). In germline, CDR1 is SGDLS, CDR2 YYNGEE. V was trimmed by 1 base and J by 3 bases, leaving 10 bases between them. The CDR3 loop spans 15 amino acids. CDR3 region: CASSVTGRDTGELFF. For the CDR3, the DNA is TGTGCCAGCAGCGTAACGGGGCGCGACACCGGGGAGCTGTTTTTT.

The chain has TRBV28 and TRBJ2-5; 7 nucleotides agree with TRBD2. Germline V CDR1 and CDR2: MDHEN, SYDVKM. Trimming removed 4 bases from V and 1 base from J; junction bases left unmatched: 6. The CDR3 extends over 15 amino acids. As DNA, the CDR3 is TGTGCCAGCAGTTCGGATTGGGGGGGCCAAGAGACCCAGTACTTC. Translated: CASSSDWGGQETQYF.

The rearrangement links TRBV4-3 to TRBJ2-7; D is possibly TRBD1 (6 bases). Trimming removed 3 bases at V and 3 bases at J, with 21 bases between. This CDR3 has 17 amino acids. Germline loops: CDR1 LGHNA, CDR2 YSLEER. The CDR3 sequence: CASSQNIGGGLFYEQYF. In DNA, the CDR3 is TGCGCCAGCAGCCAGAACATTGGTGGGGGCCTTTTCTACGAGCAGTACTTC.

CDR3 amino acids: CASSQASGGPSHTDTQYF. The CDR3 DNA is TGTGCCAGCAGCCAAGCTAGCGGGGGCCCCTCCCACACAGATACGCAGTATTTT. The J gene is TRBJ2-3, the V gene TRBV4-2; TRBD2 matches at 10 bases. There are 18 residues in the CDR3. Trimming cost V 1 base and J 2 bases; bases outside gene matches: 9. From germline, CDR1 is LGHNA and CDR2 YNFKEQ.

In DNA, the CDR3 is TGTGCCAGCAAACGGGACAGGGACAACGAGCAGTACTTC. Translated, it gives CASKRDRDNEQYF. The chain carries TRBV6-5 and TRBJ2-7, with 9 bases aligning to TRBD1. After removal of 7 bases from V and 5 bases from J, the junction contained 6 bases not matched to a gene. Germline CDR1 reads MNHEY; CDR2 reads SVGAGI. The CDR3 runs 13 residues.

The rearrangement uses TRBV7-9 and TRBJ1-6, with no clear D. Germline V gene sequence: CDR1 SEHNR, CDR2 FQNEAQ (reference sequence). V was cut by 5 bases and J by 14 bases, with 10 bases left in between. The CDR3 is 11 residues long. DNA for the CDR3: TGTGCCAGCAGCAACGGTCCGGCCCTCCACTTT. Its protein product is CASSNGPALHF.

The J gene is TRBJ2-2, the V gene TRBV18; D possibly corresponds to TRBD1 (6 bases). CDR1 and CDR2 from the germline V gene are KGHSH and LQKENI. The CDR3 totals 16 residues. Deletions cut 6 bases from V and 0 bases from J, with 14 bases between. The CDR3 DNA is TGTGCCAGCTCTAGACTCGGGACAACGAACACCGGGGAGCTGTTTTTT. This translates into CASSRLGTTNTGELFF. Variable domain in full (rest from reference TRBV18 and TRBJ2-2): NAGVMQNPRHLVRRRGQEARLRCSPMKGHSHVYWYRQLPEEGLKFMVYLQKENIIDESGMPKERFSAEFPKEGPSILRIQQVVRGDSAAYFCASSRLGTTNTGELFFGEGSRLTVL.